This TCR beta chain was profiled in a study of regulatory T cells in long-lasting Graves disease. Time point noted: newly diagnosed GD, antithyroid drugs for less than 3 months. Following extraction of RNA from PBMCs, that RNA was used to make the TCR library. The study's findings and limits: It was possible that the small sample size reduced accuracy.

Building of the TCR beta libraries involved iRepertoire HTBI primers and Arm-PCR of CDR3 regions. TCRdb ran MiXCR on the multiplex PCR reads and lists one entry per CDR3 protein. The sample holds about 470,000 distinct CDR3 sequences, approximately 15% seen once. This clonotype was observed at least ten times. Its antigen remains unknown. These same data were also listed under a study on T cells in Graves' hyperthyroidism and ophthalmopathy. From that second work: First-round RT-PCR with HTBI primers amplified the TCR CDR3 region.

This specimen was peripheral blood mononuclear cells (PBMCs), taken at new diagnosis, from a patient treated with antithyroid drugs. The source is a woman aged 25 to 39 with Graves disease.

For the CDR3, the DNA is TGTGCCAGCAGCAGAACAACAGAAAACAGACAGACTAAAGAGACCCAGTACTTC. It specifies CASSRTTENRQTKETQYF. V and J are TRBV7-6 and TRBJ2-5; D could derive from TRBD1 or TRBD2 (5 bases each). Germline CDR1 SGHVS, CDR2 FNYEAQ. V gave up 5 bases and J gave up 3 bases, with 25 bases separating them. This CDR3 spans 18 amino acids.